Shown below are 27 T cell receptor beta chains from a single sample sequenced in a study of identical twins. TCRdb recomputed calls from the 5' RACE reads with MiXCR, one row per CDR3 protein. Here the sample spans about 470,000 distinct CDR3 sequences, 24% being singletons. The same sample was also used in a study of T cells expressing NK-cell markers.

Sequences were obtained from CD4+ T cells sorted from blood. The receptors shown here come from a woman aged 18-30 years in good health.

The sample holds a few counts of this clonotype. The chain combines TRBV12-3 or TRBV12-4 with TRBJ1-4; 9 bases align to TRBD1. J gave up 8 bases and V 6 bases, and 16 bases lay outside the gene matches. CDR3 length: 17 residues. CDR3 loop: CASSVTRPGQGHEKLFF. The CDR3 coding sequence is TGTGCCAGCAGCGTAACTAGACCGGGACAGGGACACGAAAAACTGTTTTTT.

The V call is TRBV27, the J call TRBJ1-4; no reliable D call. CDR1 MNHEY and CDR2 SMNVEV come from the germline V gene (reference sequence). The CDR3 has 14 amino acids. V was shortened by 8 bases and J by 8 bases, with 18 bases between the two germline ends. CDR3 nucleotide sequence: TGTGCCAGCGGACTCACCTCTAAGGACGAAAAACTGTTTTTT. Protein product: CASGLTSKDEKLFF.

This chain links TRBV28 with TRBJ1-1, with TRBD1 identical over 7 bases. This CDR3 comprises 16 residues. The V and J ends lost 7 bases and 3 bases, in that order; junction bases with no gene match: 14. Germline V lookup: CDR1 MDHEN, CDR2 SYDVKM. The CDR3 DNA reads as TGTGCCAGCACGTCCCCGGCGACAGGGCGGGACACTGAAGCTTTCTTT. It encodes CASTSPATGRDTEAFF.

On this clonotype: A junction end diverges from the germline sequence, so it may reflect a read error. The chain carries TRBV5-1 and TRBJ2-7, with a possible D match to TRBD2 (6 bases). The germline V gene encodes CDR1 SGHRS and CDR2 YFSETQ. The CDR3 loop spans 14 amino acids. CDR3 nucleotides: TGCTCCAGCAGCTCGGGTAGCGGAACCTACGAGCAGTACTTC. Protein product: CSSSSGSGTYEQYF.

This clonotype was seen only a few times. V gene TRBV10-3 combines with J gene TRBJ2-5; tentatively, D is TRBD2 (6 bases). Trimming pared 4 bases from V and 9 bases from J, leaving 15 bases between. There are 13 residues in the CDR3. Germline CDR1 and CDR2: ENHRY and SYGVKD. The CDR3 nucleotides read TGTGCCATCAGTGGCGAACTCGGGGGTGCCCAGTACTTC. This gives the protein CAISGELGGAQYF.

The chain couples TRBV5-1 to TRBJ2-6, with TRBD1 as a possible D gene (6 bases). The length of the CDR3 is 15 residues. Trimming removed 2 bases at V and 1 base at J, with 7 bases between. The germline V gene encodes CDR1 SGHRS and CDR2 YFSETQ. The CDR3: CASSFGQSGANVLTF. The CDR3 coding sequence is TGCGCCAGCAGCTTTGGACAGTCTGGGGCCAACGTCCTGACTTTC.

The chain joins TRBV11-2 to TRBJ2-7; no clear D. The CDR3 covers 16 residues. Trimming left V 0 bases short and J 2 bases short, with 14 bases between. Germline values: CDR1 SGHAT, CDR2 FQNNGV. In nucleotides, the CDR3 is TGTGCCAGCAGCTTAGATCTCCTGGATAAGCCCTACGAGCAGTACTTC. Its translation: CASSLDLLDKPYEQYF.

The chain joins TRBV6-1 to TRBJ2-5; 7 nucleotides align to TRBD2. The V gene end was trimmed by 9 bases and the J gene end by 2 bases; junction bases not matched to a gene: 3. Germline assignment: CDR1 MNHNS and CDR2 SASEGT. The length of the CDR3 is 12 residues. For the CDR3, the DNA is TGTGCCAGGGCGGGAGCGCAAGAGACCCAGTACTTC. Its protein is CARAGAQETQYF.

The J gene is TRBJ2-1, the V gene TRBV29-1; perhaps TRBD2 as D (5 bases). Trimming stripped 5 bases from V and 8 bases from J, with 13 bases between. Germline V gene data show CDR1 as SQVTM and CDR2 as ANQGSEA. This CDR3 comprises 12 residues. CDR3 DNA: TGCAGCGTTAGCCGGGGATTGGATGAGCAGTTCTTC. Its protein product is CSVSRGLDEQFF.

The chain carries TRBV6-2 or TRBV6-3 and TRBJ1-5, with a tentative D call TRBD1 (6 bases). The CDR3 length is 14 residues. CDR1 and CDR2 from the germline V gene are MNHEY and SVGEGT. V lost 2 bases, J lost 3 bases, and 8 bases lay in between. The CDR3 sequence: CASSYPGDNQPQHF. The CDR3 DNA follows: TGTGCCAGCAGTTACCCAGGGGACAATCAGCCCCAGCATTTT.

This clonotype was counted only a few times. This chain joins TRBV15 and TRBJ1-1, with TRBD1 matching 8 bases. Looked up from germline, CDR1 is LNHNV and CDR2 is YYDKDF (reference sequence). This CDR3 is 13 amino acids long. The junction had 2 bases not matched to a gene; V was cut back by 2 bases and J by 6 bases. This CDR3 is CATSRQGASEAFF. CDR3 nucleotides: TGTGCCACCAGCAGACAGGGGGCCTCTGAAGCTTTCTTT.

This clonotype was observed a few times. The V and J genes are TRBV20-1 and TRBJ2-2; D remains ambiguous. The CDR3 is made up of 13 amino acids. The ends were cut back, 5 bases at V and 5 bases at J, with 12 bases in the middle. Germline V gene data show CDR1 as DFQATT and CDR2 as SNEGSKA (reference sequence). The CDR3, as DNA: TGCAGTGCTGAACGTCTCCGGACCGGGGAGCTGTTTTTT. Translating gives CSAERLRTGELFF.

CDR3 amino acids: CASAFGVTNEKLFF. The CDR3 DNA is TGTGCCAGCGCCTTTGGGGTCACTAATGAAAAACTGTTTTTT. The chain recombines TRBV18 with TRBJ1-4; D gene unclear. The CDR3 is made up of 14 amino acids. The germline V gene has CDR1 KGHSH and CDR2 LQKENI. The V and J ends lost 8 bases and 2 bases respectively, with 12 bases between them. Filled out from reference TRBV18 and TRBJ1-4, the complete variable domain reads NAGVMQNPRHLVRRRGQEARLRCSPMKGHSHVYWYRQLPEEGLKFMVYLQKENIIDESGMPKERFSAEFPKEGPSILRIQQVVRGDSAAYFCASAFGVTNEKLFFGSGTQLSVL.

This chain connects TRBV29-1 to TRBJ1-1; perhaps TRBD1 as D (5 bases). The V gene lost 4 bases and the J gene lost 4 bases, with 16 bases spanning the gap. Germline CDR1 SQVTM, CDR2 ANQGSEA. This CDR3 region has 14 residues. In DNA, the CDR3 is TGCAGCGTTGCACATGGGGCGAGGAGCACTGAAGCTTTCTTT. It specifies CSVAHGARSTEAFF.

The CDR3 DNA follows: TGTGCCAGCAGCCCCCCCCGGGAGCTGTTTTTT. Residues: CASSPPRELFF. V usage is TRBV6-1 and J usage is TRBJ2-2; D is unresolved. The CDR3 consists of 11 residues. V lost 6 bases, J lost 9 bases, and 8 bases lay in between. The germline gives CDR1 MNHNS, CDR2 SASEGT.

The rearrangement links TRBV7-9 to TRBJ1-5; unclear D gene. V lost 0 bases to trimming and J lost 5 bases, with 2 bases between them. The CDR3 consists of 12 residues. Germline CDR1 is SEHNR and CDR2 is FQNEAQ (reference sequence). This CDR3 is CASSLADQPQHF. In nucleotides, the CDR3 is TGTGCCAGCAGCTTAGCCGATCAGCCCCAGCATTTT.

The rearrangement joins TRBV20-1 to TRBJ2-5, with D perhaps TRBD2 (5 bases). Per germline, CDR1 DFQATT and CDR2 SNEGSKA (reference sequence). The length of the CDR3 is 12 residues. V shed 2 bases and J shed 5 bases, with 9 bases lying between them. CDR3 bases: TGCAGTGCTAGACGGGGAAGCGAGACCCAGTACTTC. Translation: CSARRGSETQYF.

The chain carries TRBV12-3 or TRBV12-4 and TRBJ2-1; TRBD2 matches 13 bases. J lost 7 bases, V lost 6 bases, and 6 bases had no gene match. The CDR3 runs 15 residues. The CDR3 sequence is CASRRLAGGRNEQFF. The CDR3 DNA sequence: TGTGCCAGCAGGAGACTAGCGGGAGGAAGAAATGAGCAGTTCTTC.

This clonotype was seen more than once but under ten times. The chain couples TRBV12-3 or TRBV12-4 to TRBJ1-2; D uncertain. Trimming took off 0 bases at V and 1 base at J, with 15 bases between the two ends. CDR3 size: 17 residues. DNA of the CDR3: TGTGCCAGCAGTTTAGCCTCGCCATCTACTAATAACTATGGCTACACCTTC. Translating gives CASSLASPSTNNYGYTF.

This clonotype was detected ten times or more. Germline is not matched at one junction end, which may reflect a read error. V is TRBV5-1 and J is TRBJ1-3; TRBD1 might be the D (5 bases). The CDR3 extends over 13 amino acids. CDR1 is SGHRS and CDR2 is YFSETQ in the germline V gene. DNA for the CDR3: TGTGCCAGCAGCTCAGGGAGTGGAAACACCATATATTTT. This sequence encodes CASSSGSGNTIYF.

The chain joins TRBV20-1 to TRBJ2-5, with TRBD2 matching 14 bases. Germline loops: CDR1 DFQATT, CDR2 SNEGSKA (reference sequence). This CDR3 region has 16 residues. V lost 6 bases, J lost 3 bases, and 9 bases stayed unmatched. In DNA, the CDR3 is TGCAGTGCGGCCGGGACTAGCGGGAGTGGGGAAGAGACCCAGTACTTC. This translates into CSAAGTSGSGEETQYF.

The chain recombines TRBV15 with TRBJ2-5; 8 positions agree with TRBD2. CDR1 is LNHNV, CDR2 YYDKDF, per germline (reference sequence). The CDR3 has 16 residues. Trimming at V came to 0 bases and at J to 3 bases, leaving 6 bases not matched to a gene. In DNA, the CDR3 is TGTGCCACCAGCAGAGACTCACTAGCGGTTAAAGAGACCCAGTACTTC. It yields the protein CATSRDSLAVKETQYF.

The chain has TRBV19 and TRBJ2-5, with TRBD1 identical over 8 bases. The CDR3 length is 16 residues. Germline V CDR1 and CDR2: LNHDA, SQIVND (reference sequence). With V trimmed by 3 bases and J by 2 bases, 8 bases remained unmatched. In nucleotides, the CDR3 is TGTGCCAGTAGTATTGCGGCAGGGGGCGTTCAAGAGACCCAGTACTTC. Translated: CASSIAAGGVQETQYF.

This clonotype showed up just a few times. The chain uses TRBV12-3 or TRBV12-4 and TRBJ1-6; TRBD1 might be the D (5 bases). The CDR3 loop spans 12 amino acids. Trimming cost V 3 bases and J 9 bases, with 6 bases left between them. The CDR3 bases are TGTGCCAGCAGTTTGCAGGGTTCACCCCTCCACTTT. Residues: CASSLQGSPLHF.

This clonotype was seen at least ten times. The chain combines TRBV7-2 with TRBJ1-4; a weak D match, TRBD1 (5 bases). The CDR3 has 13 amino acids. Germline V gives CDR1 SGHTA, CDR2 FQGNSA. Trimming removed 5 bases from V and 8 bases from J, with 12 bases in between. The DNA for the CDR3 is TGTGCCAGCAGCCTAGGGAGGGGAGAAAAACTGTTTTTT. It encodes CASSLGRGEKLFF. Full variable domain (outside the CDR3, taken from reference TRBV7-2 and TRBJ1-4): GAGVSQSPSNKVTEKGKDVELRCDPISGHTALYWYRQSLGQGLEFLIYFQGNSAPDKSGLPSDRFSAERTGGSVSTLTIQRTQQEDSAVYLCASSLGRGEKLFFGSGTQLSVL.

The J gene is TRBJ1-3, the V gene TRBV7-9; maybe TRBD1 (5 bases). V was cut by 5 bases and J by 4 bases, with 18 bases left in between. This CDR3 has 16 amino acids. Germline V gene sequence: CDR1 SEHNR, CDR2 FQNEAQ (reference sequence). The chain's CDR3 is CASSDQGPGGGNTIYF. The CDR3 nucleotides are TGTGCCAGCAGCGACCAGGGCCCCGGGGGAGGAAACACCATATATTTT.

V and J are TRBV7-2 and TRBJ2-2; D call uncertain. The CDR3 totals 15 residues. Germline CDR1 SGHTA, CDR2 FQGNSA. The V gene lost 1 base and the J gene lost 6 bases, with 12 bases spanning the gap. CDR3 residues: CASSLEVATAGELFF. CDR3 DNA: TGTGCCAGCAGCTTAGAGGTAGCAACGGCCGGGGAGCTGTTTTTT.